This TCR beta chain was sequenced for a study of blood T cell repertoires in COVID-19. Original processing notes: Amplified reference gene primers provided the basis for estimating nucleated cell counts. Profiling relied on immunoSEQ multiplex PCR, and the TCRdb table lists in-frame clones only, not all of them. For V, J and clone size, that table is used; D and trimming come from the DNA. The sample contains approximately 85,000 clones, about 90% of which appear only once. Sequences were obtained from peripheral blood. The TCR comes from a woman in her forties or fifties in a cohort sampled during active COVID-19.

CDR3 sequence (DNA): TGCGCCAGCAGCCCTGCAGGGGTCGAACAAGAGACCCAGTACTTC. This encodes CASSPAGVEQETQYF. The rearrangement uses TRBV5-1 and TRBJ2-5; D may be TRBD1 (6 bases). The CDR3 length is 15 residues. V lost 4 bases and J 2 bases, leaving 15 bases between the germline ends. Germline V gene lookup returns CDR1 SGHRS and CDR2 YFSETQ.